The T cell receptor beta chain described here comes from a study of blood T cells in healthy people across ages. General study findings and limits: Calculation of diversity from one million T cells yielded estimates considered to be underestimates. Per million T cells, the diversity of TCR beta decreased roughly linearly as age advanced. Compared with aged donors, long-lived donors showed fewer expanded clones, suggesting selection.

Worth noting for this clonotype: The antigen is undetermined.

The use of a sample-barcoded 5' primer and a J-beta primer mix characterized a second PCR of 7 to 11 cycles. A template-switch adaptor that had 12 random nucleotides put a tag on each cDNA molecule. TCRdb used MiXCR to reprocess the 5' RACE reads, holding one entry per CDR3 protein. The data contain some 860,000 distinct CDR3 sequences, around three fifths of them singletons. This CDR3 is 15 amino acids long. The ends lost 3 bases at V and 7 bases at J; junction bases unmatched: 11. CDR1 is KGHDR and CDR2 is SFDVKD in the germline V gene. V usage is TRBV24-1 and J usage is TRBJ2-7; TRBD2 aligns across 7 bases. Sequenced material: blood. The clonotype comes from a man aged 40-50 years in good health. Written as DNA, the CDR3 is TGTGCCACCAGTGATGCGGGACTAAATGGTGGGGAGCAGTACTTC. It translates to CATSDAGLNGGEQYF.